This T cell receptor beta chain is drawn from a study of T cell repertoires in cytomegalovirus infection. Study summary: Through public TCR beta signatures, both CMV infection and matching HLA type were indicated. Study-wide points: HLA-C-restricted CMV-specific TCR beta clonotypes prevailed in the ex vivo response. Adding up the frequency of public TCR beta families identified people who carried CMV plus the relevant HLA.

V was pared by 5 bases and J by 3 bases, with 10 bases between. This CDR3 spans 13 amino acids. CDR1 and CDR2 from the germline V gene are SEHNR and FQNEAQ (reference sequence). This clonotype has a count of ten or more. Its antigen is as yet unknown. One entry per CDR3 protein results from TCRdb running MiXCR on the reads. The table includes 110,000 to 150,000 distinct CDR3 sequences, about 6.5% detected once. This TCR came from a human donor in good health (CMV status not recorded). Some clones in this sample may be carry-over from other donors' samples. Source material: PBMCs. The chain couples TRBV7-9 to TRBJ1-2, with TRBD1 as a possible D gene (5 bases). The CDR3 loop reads CASSPGGYYGYTF. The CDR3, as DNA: TGTGCCAGCAGCCCGGGGGGATACTATGGCTACACCTTC.